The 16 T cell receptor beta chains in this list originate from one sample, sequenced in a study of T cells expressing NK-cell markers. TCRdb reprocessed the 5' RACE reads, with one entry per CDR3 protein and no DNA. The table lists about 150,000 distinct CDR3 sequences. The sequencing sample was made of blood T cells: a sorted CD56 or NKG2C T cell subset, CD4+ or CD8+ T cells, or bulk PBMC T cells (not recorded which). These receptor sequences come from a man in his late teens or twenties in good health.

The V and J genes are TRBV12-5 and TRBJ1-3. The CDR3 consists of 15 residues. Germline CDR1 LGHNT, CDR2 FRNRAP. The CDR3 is CASGLVLGPGNTIYF.

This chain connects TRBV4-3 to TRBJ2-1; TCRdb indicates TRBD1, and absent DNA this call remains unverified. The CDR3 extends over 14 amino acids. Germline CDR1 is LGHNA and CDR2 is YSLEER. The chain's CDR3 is CASSQDRDGNEQFF.

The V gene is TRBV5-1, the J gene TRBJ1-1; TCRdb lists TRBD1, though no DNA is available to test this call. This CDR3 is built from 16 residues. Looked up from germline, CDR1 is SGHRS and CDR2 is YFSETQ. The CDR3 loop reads CASSLRGEGTDTEAFF.

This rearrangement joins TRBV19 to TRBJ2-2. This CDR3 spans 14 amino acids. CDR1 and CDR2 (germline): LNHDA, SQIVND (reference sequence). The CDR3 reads CASNTIGNTGELFF.

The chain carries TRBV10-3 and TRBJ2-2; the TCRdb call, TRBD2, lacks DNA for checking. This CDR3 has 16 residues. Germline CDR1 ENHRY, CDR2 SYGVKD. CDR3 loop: CAIRLTSGSNTGELFF.

The CDR3 sequence: CATQERNTGELFF. This chain uses TRBV9 with TRBJ2-2. CDR1 and CDR2 from the germline V gene are SGDLS and YYNGEE. This CDR3 has 13 residues.

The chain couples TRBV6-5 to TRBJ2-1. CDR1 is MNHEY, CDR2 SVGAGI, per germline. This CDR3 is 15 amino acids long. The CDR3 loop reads CASSYSRNLPGEQFF.

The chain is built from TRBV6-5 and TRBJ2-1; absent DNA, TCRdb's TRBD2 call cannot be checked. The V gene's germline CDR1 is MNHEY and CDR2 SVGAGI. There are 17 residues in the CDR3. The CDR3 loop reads CASSYNLAGGYHNEQFF.

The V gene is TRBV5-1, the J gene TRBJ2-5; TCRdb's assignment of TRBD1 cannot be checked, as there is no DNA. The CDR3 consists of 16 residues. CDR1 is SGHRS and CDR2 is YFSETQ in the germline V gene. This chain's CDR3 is CASSLLPGGQDETQYF.

CDR3 in amino acids: CASSQTETDTQYF. This chain connects TRBV4-1 to TRBJ2-3. The CDR3 spans 13 residues. CDR1 is MGHRA and CDR2 is YSYEKL in the germline V gene.

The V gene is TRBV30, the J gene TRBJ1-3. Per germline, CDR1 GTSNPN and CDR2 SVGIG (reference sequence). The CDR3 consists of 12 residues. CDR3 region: CADPWPGNTIYF.

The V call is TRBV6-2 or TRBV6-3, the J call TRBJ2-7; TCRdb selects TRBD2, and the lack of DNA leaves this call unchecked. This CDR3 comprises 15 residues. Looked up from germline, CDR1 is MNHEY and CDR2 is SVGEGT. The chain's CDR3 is CASSPPSGRRYEQYF.

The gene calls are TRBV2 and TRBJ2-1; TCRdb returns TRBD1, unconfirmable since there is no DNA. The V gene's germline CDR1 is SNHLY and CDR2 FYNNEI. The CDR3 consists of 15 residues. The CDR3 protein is CASSSGRGRGNEQFF.

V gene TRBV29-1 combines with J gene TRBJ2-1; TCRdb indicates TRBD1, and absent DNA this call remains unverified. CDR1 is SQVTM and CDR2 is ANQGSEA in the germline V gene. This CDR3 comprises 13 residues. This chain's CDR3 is CSVTWAGNNEQFF.

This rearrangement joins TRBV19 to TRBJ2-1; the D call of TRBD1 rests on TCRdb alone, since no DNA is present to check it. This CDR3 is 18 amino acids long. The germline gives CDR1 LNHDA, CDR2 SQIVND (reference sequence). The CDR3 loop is CASSISLEDRGIYNEQFF. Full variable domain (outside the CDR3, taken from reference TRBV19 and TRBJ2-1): DGGITQSPKYLFRKEGQNVTLSCEQNLNHDAMYWYRQDPGQGLRLIYYSQIVNDFQKGDIAEGYSVSREKKESFPLTVTSAQKNPTAFYLCASSISLEDRGIYNEQFFGPGTRLTVL.

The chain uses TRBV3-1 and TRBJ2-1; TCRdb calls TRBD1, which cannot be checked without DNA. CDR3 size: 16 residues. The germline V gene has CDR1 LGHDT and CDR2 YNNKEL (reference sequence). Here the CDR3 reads CASSQDYPGVYNEQFF.